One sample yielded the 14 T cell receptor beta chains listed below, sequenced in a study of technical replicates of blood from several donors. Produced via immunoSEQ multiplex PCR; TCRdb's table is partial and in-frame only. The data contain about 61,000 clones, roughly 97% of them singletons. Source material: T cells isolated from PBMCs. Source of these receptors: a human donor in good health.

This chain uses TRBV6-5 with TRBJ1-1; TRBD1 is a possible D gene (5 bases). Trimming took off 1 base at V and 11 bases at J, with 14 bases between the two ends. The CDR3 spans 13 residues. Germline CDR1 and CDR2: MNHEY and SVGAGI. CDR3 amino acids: CASSYLGASEAFF. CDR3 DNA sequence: TGTGCCAGCAGTTACTTAGGGGCTTCGGAGGCTTTCTTT.

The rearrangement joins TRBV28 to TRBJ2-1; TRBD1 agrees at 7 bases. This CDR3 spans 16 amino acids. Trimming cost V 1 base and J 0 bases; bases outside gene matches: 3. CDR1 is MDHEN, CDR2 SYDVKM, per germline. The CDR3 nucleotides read TGTGCCAGCAGTTTATTGGGACAGAACTCCTACAATGAGCAGTTCTTC. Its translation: CASSLLGQNSYNEQFF.

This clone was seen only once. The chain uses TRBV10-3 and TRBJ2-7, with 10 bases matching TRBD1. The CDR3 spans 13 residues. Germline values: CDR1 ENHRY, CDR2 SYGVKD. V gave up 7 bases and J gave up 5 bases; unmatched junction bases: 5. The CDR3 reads CAIKGTGEHEQYF. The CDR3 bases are TGTGCCATCAAAGGGACAGGGGAGCACGAGCAGTACTTC.

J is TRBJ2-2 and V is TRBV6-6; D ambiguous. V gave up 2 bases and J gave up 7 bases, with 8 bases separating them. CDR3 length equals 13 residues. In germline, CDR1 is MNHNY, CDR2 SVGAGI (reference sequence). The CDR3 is CASSYPLNGELFF. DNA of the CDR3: TGTGCCAGCAGTTACCCCCTAAACGGGGAGCTGTTTTTT.

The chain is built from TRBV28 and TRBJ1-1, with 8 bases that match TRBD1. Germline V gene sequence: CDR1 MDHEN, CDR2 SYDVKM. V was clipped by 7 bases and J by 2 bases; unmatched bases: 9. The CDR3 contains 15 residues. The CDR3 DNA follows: TGTGCCAGCAAAGGTTGGGCAGGGGGCAACACTGAAGCTTTCTTT. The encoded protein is CASKGWAGGNTEAFF.

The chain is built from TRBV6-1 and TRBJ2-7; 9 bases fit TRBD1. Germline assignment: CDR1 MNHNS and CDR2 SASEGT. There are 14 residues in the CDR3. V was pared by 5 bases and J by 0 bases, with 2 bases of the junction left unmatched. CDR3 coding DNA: TGTGCCAGCAGTCGACAGGGGGGCTCCTACGAGCAGTACTTC. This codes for CASSRQGGSYEQYF.

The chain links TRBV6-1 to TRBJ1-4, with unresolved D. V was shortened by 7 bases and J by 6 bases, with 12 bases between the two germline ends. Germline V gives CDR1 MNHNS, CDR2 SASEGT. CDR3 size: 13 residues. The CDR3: CASKSPRHEKLFF. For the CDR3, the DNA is TGTGCCAGCAAGTCCCCGAGGCATGAAAAACTGTTTTTT.

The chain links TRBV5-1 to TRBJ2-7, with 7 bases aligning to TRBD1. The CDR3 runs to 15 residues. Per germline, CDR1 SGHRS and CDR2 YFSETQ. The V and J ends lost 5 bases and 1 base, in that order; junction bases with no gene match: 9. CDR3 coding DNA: TGCGCCAGCAGAACCGGGACAGCAAATTCCTACGAGCAGTACTTC. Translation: CASRTGTANSYEQYF.

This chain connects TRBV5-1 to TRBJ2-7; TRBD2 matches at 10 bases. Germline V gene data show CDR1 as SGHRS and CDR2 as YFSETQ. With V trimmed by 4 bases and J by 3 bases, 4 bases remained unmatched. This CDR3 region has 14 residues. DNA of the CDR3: TGCGCCAGCAGCAGGGGACTAGCGCTCTACGAGCAGTACTTC. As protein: CASSRGLALYEQYF.

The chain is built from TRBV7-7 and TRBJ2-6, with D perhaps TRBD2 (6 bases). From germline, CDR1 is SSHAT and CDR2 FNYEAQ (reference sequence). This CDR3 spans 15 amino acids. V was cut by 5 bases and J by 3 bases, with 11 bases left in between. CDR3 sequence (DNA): TGTGCCAGCAGCCCCGGGGGTCGTGGGGCCAACGTCCTGACTTTC. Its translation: CASSPGGRGANVLTF.

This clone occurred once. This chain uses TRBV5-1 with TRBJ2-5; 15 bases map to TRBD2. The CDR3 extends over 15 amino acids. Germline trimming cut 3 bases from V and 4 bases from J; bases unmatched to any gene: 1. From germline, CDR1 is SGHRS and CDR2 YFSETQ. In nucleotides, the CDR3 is TGCGCCAGCAGCTCGGGACTAGCGGGAGGAGAGACCCAGTACTTC. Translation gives CASSSGLAGGETQYF.

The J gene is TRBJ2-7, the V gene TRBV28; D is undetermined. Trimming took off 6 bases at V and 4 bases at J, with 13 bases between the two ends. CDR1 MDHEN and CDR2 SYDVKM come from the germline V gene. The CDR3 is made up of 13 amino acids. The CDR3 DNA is TGTGCCAGCAGCCTAGGATTACAATACGAGCAGTACTTC. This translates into CASSLGLQYEQYF.

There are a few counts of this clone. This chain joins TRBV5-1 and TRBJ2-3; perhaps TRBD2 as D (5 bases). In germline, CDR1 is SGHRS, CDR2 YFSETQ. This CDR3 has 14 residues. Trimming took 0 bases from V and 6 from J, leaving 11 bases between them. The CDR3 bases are TGCGCCAGCAGCTTGGAGTCGCCGGGGGATACGCAGTATTTT. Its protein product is CASSLESPGDTQYF.

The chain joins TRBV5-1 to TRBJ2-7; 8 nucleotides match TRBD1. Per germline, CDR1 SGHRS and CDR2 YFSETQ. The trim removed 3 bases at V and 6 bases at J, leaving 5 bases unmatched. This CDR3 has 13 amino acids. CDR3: CASSSRDRFEQYF. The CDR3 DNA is TGCGCCAGCAGCTCGCGGGACAGGTTCGAGCAGTACTTC.